The 32 T cell receptor beta chains reported below all come from one sample, sequenced in a study of blood T cell repertoires in COVID-19. Produced via immunoSEQ multiplex PCR; TCRdb's table is partial and in-frame only. The profile shows under 65,000 clones, 80% to 90% of them singletons. The specimen was peripheral blood. The receptors here all came from a man in his 60s with COVID-19, enrolled during active disease.

The chain has TRBV19 and TRBJ1-5; D possibly corresponds to TRBD1 (5 bases). The V end lost 8 bases, the J end lost 6 bases, and 17 bases lay between the germline ends. The CDR3 consists of 14 residues. CDR1 LNHDA and CDR2 SQIVND come from the germline V gene (reference sequence). The CDR3 sequence: CASSDRSIFQPQHF. The CDR3 coding sequence is TGTGCCAGTTCAGACAGATCAATCTTTCAGCCCCAGCATTTT. Full variable domain (rest looked up from reference TRBV19 and TRBJ1-5): DGGITQSPKYLFRKEGQNVTLSCEQNLNHDAMYWYRQDPGQGLRLIYYSQIVNDFQKGDIAEGYSVSREKKESFPLTVTSAQKNPTAFYLCASSDRSIFQPQHFGDGTRLSIL.

V gene TRBV7-3 combines with J gene TRBJ2-7; tentative D call: TRBD1 (6 bases). The CDR3 is made up of 15 amino acids. Looked up from germline, CDR1 is SGHTA and CDR2 is FQGTGA. Trimming pared 5 bases from V and 2 bases from J, leaving 16 bases between. CDR3 region: CASSQDDRSPYEQYF. The CDR3 coding sequence is TGTGCCAGCAGCCAAGATGACAGGAGTCCCTACGAGCAGTACTTC. The full variable domain, with the rest looked up from reference TRBV7-3 and TRBJ2-7, is GAGVSQTPSNKVTEKGKYVELRCDPISGHTALYWYRQSLGQGPEFLIYFQGTGAADDSGLPNDRFFAVRPEGSVSTLKIQRTERGDSAVYLCASSQDDRSPYEQYFGPGTRLTVT.

This clone was counted once. The J gene is TRBJ2-3, the V gene TRBV10-3, with 8 bases fitting TRBD1. J gave up 1 base and V 11 bases, and 5 bases lay outside the gene matches. CDR3 length: 13 amino acids. The V gene's germline CDR1 is ENHRY and CDR2 SYGVKD. The CDR3 here is CAPPGQGTDTQYF. Here the CDR3 DNA reads TGTGCCCCGCCGGGACAGGGCACAGATACGCAGTATTTT.

The J gene is TRBJ1-3, the V gene TRBV5-1; weak D call: TRBD1 (6 bases). The length of the CDR3 is 16 residues. The germline CDR1 and CDR2 sequences are SGHRS and YFSETQ. Trimming cost V 4 bases and J 2 bases, with 16 bases left between them. The CDR3 spells CASSPTLTGTGNTIYF. For the CDR3, the DNA is TGCGCCAGCAGCCCTACCCTCACAGGGACTGGAAACACCATATATTTT.

The rearrangement links TRBV14 to TRBJ2-5, with D maybe TRBD2 (5 bases). The CDR3 runs to 15 residues. The germline V gene has CDR1 SGHDN and CDR2 FVKESK. V lost 0 bases and J lost 5, with 13 bases in between. CDR3 amino acids: CASSQEGRGLETQYF. CDR3 in DNA: TGTGCCAGCAGCCAAGAAGGCCGAGGGCTGGAGACCCAGTACTTC.

V gene TRBV7-2 combines with J gene TRBJ1-1, with D tentatively TRBD1 (5 bases). This CDR3 contains 16 residues. V was pared by 0 bases and J by 1 base, with 12 bases between. Germline lookup yields CDR1 SGHTA and CDR2 FQGNSA. CDR3 protein: CASSLAPGNPNTEAFF. CDR3 coding DNA: TGTGCCAGCAGCTTAGCACCAGGGAATCCGAACACTGAAGCTTTCTTT.

V usage is TRBV11-3 and J usage is TRBJ2-7, with 7 bases that match TRBD1. V was pared by 5 bases and J by 4 bases, with 8 bases of the junction left unmatched. Germline assignment: CDR1 SGHNT and CDR2 YENEEA. The CDR3 consists of 14 residues. The CDR3 here is CASSGRDREYEQYF. CDR3 sequence (DNA): TGTGCCAGCAGCGGACGGGACAGAGAATACGAGCAGTACTTC.

This clone is classed as medium-sized. V gene TRBV4-1 combines with J gene TRBJ2-7; TRBD2 matches at 9 bases. Trimming took 0 bases from V and 5 from J; bases not matched to a gene: 14. From germline, CDR1 is MGHRA and CDR2 YSYEKL. The CDR3 runs 18 residues. The CDR3 DNA reads TGCGCCAGCAGCCAAGATCCCGGGGCTAGCGGGACTTCCAACGAGCAGTACTTC. Its translation: CASSQDPGASGTSNEQYF.

This clone showed up just once. This chain links TRBV5-6 with TRBJ1-6; 7 bases line up with TRBD1. In germline, CDR1 is SGHDT, CDR2 YYEEEE. V was pared by 5 bases and J by 11 bases, with 7 bases of the junction left unmatched. The CDR3 covers 13 residues. The CDR3 nucleotides read TGTGCCAGCAGTGGGACAGTCGCGGCACCCCTCCACTTT. This gives the protein CASSGTVAAPLHF.

The chain has TRBV11-1 and TRBJ2-3; TRBD2 agrees at 10 bases. V shed 0 bases and J 1 base; nucleotides not matched to a gene: 7. In germline, CDR1 is SGHAT, CDR2 FQDESV (reference sequence). This CDR3 comprises 18 residues. The CDR3 nucleotides read TGTGCCAGCAGCTTAGCGACAATAGCGGGAGGTGGCACAGATACGCAGTATTTT. Its translation is CASSLATIAGGGTDTQYF.

The chain couples TRBV10-3 to TRBJ1-1; unclear D gene. This CDR3 is 14 amino acids long. The ends were cut back, 2 bases at V and 4 bases at J, with 11 bases in the middle. Per germline, CDR1 ENHRY and CDR2 SYGVKD. In DNA form, the CDR3 reads TGTGCCATCAGTGAGGGATCGGAGGGCACTGAAGCTTTCTTT. Protein sequence: CAISEGSEGTEAFF.

The chain recombines TRBV5-1 with TRBJ2-2; possibly TRBD2 for D (5 bases). Germline V CDR1 and CDR2: SGHRS, YFSETQ. CDR3 length: 14 amino acids. V was clipped by 6 bases and J by 4 bases, with 13 bases between them. The DNA for the CDR3 is TGCGCCAGCAAGGGAGCCCCCAGCACCGGGGAGCTGTTTTTT. Translation gives CASKGAPSTGELFF. Combining the CDR3 with reference TRBV5-1 and TRBJ2-2 gives the whole variable domain KAGVTQTPRYLIKTRGQQVTLSCSPISGHRSVSWYQQTPGQGLQFLFEYFSETQRNKGNFPGRFSGRQFSNSRSEMNVSTLELGDSALYLCASKGAPSTGELFFGEGSRLTVL.

The V call is TRBV29-1, the J call TRBJ2-7; 9 nucleotides match TRBD2. V was clipped by 4 bases and J by 3 bases; unmatched bases: 10. The CDR3 is made up of 15 amino acids. Germline V gene data show CDR1 as SQVTM and CDR2 as ANQGSEA. CDR3 in amino acids: CSVAVAGAINYEQYF. In DNA, the CDR3 is TGCAGCGTTGCGGTAGCGGGGGCGATTAACTACGAGCAGTACTTC.

This rearrangement joins TRBV27 to TRBJ2-5; maybe TRBD1 (6 bases). Germline CDR1 is MNHEY and CDR2 is SMNVEV (reference sequence). V gave up 2 bases and J gave up 4 bases, with 8 bases separating them. This CDR3 spans 13 amino acids. CDR3 region: CASSLGGRETQYF. CDR3 coding DNA: TGTGCCAGCAGTTTAGGGGGCCGAGAGACCCAGTACTTC.

V and J are TRBV21-1 and TRBJ1-6; the DNA was not used to check the table's D call, TRBD1. TRBV21-1 is listed as a pseudogene. CDR3 length: 15 amino acids. The CDR3 region is CASTRDRKGNSPLHF. The DNA of the CDR3 is TGTGCCAGCACCCGAGACAGGAAGGGTAATTCACCCCTCCACTTT.

V is TRBV5-5 and J is TRBJ2-5, with 7 bases lining up with TRBD1. CDR1 SGHKS and CDR2 YYEKEE come from the germline V gene (reference sequence). The junction had 9 bases not matched to a gene; V was cut back by 4 bases and J by 9 bases. The CDR3 runs 13 residues. The DNA of the CDR3 is TGTGCCAGCAGCCCCGGGACAGACCTTGCCCAGTACTTC. As protein: CASSPGTDLAQYF.

This clone was detected only once. The genes are TRBV5-1 and TRBJ2-7; 10 bases are shared with TRBD1. The germline CDR1 and CDR2 sequences are SGHRS and YFSETQ. V dropped 3 bases and J dropped 7; count of bases not matched to a gene: 10. The CDR3 contains 15 residues. The CDR3 nucleotides read TGCGCCAGCAGCTGGACCGGGACAGGGGCTACGGAGCAGTACTTC. It codes for CASSWTGTGATEQYF.

This rearrangement joins TRBV5-1 to TRBJ1-1; TRBD1 agrees at 7 bases. The CDR3 length is 14 residues. Germline values: CDR1 SGHRS, CDR2 YFSETQ. V lost 6 bases and J lost 3; bases outside the gene matches: 8. The CDR3 reads CASNRGDRDTEAFF. In DNA form, the CDR3 reads TGCGCCAGCAATCGCGGAGACAGGGACACTGAAGCTTTCTTT.

The rearrangement joins TRBV6-4 to TRBJ2-1; D remains ambiguous. The germline gives CDR1 MRHNA, CDR2 SNTAGT. The CDR3 length is 17 residues. V was trimmed by 6 bases and J by 3 bases, leaving 21 bases between them. In nucleotides, the CDR3 is TGTGCCAGCAGCGCTGACACCACCGCTCGGCTCTACAATGAGCAGTTCTTC. Its protein is CASSADTTARLYNEQFF.

The V call is TRBV27, the J call TRBJ1-2; D remains ambiguous. This CDR3 has 14 residues. Between the trimmed V and J ends, which lost 2 bases and 4 bases, there was a span of 11 bases. Germline loops: CDR1 MNHEY, CDR2 SMNVEV (reference sequence). The CDR3 spells CASSLKYTSYGYTF. DNA of the CDR3: TGTGCCAGCAGTTTAAAGTACACCTCCTATGGCTACACCTTC.

The V gene is TRBV3-1 (or the pseudogene TRBV3-2), the J gene TRBJ2-7; 7 bases line up with TRBD2. This CDR3 is built from 13 residues. Looked up from germline, CDR1 is LGHDT and CDR2 is YNNKEL (reference sequence). V trimming: 1 base; J trimming: 4 bases; junction bases outside the gene matches: 1. CDR3 protein: CASSQGGGYEQYF. CDR3 bases: TGTGCCAGCAGCCAAGGGGGAGGGTACGAGCAGTACTTC.

Regarding this clone: Distinct nucleotide sequences in the sample also encode this CDR3. The chain combines TRBV6-1 with TRBJ1-2, with a possible D match to TRBD1 (6 bases). V dropped 1 base and J dropped 4 bases, with 7 bases sitting between them. Germline loops: CDR1 MNHNS, CDR2 SASEGT. This CDR3 has 13 residues. The chain's CDR3 is CASSEGGGYGYTF. CDR3 in DNA: TGTGCCAGCAGTGAAGGAGGGGGCTATGGCTACACCTTC.

V gene TRBV5-1 combines with J gene TRBJ2-6; D is uncertain. Germline V gene lookup returns CDR1 SGHRS and CDR2 YFSETQ. Trimming removed 0 bases at V and 0 bases at J, with 4 bases between. This CDR3 has 15 amino acids. CDR3 loop: CASSLVSSGANVLTF. The CDR3 DNA reads as TGCGCCAGCAGCTTGGTGAGCTCTGGGGCCAACGTCCTGACTTTC.

The CDR3 region is CASSTPDSQETQYF. CDR3 in DNA: TGTGCCAGTAGTACCCCGGACAGCCAAGAGACCCAGTACTTC. V is TRBV19 and J is TRBJ2-5, with D maybe TRBD1 (6 bases). The germline gives CDR1 LNHDA, CDR2 SQIVND (reference sequence). V shed 4 bases and J shed 1 base, with 10 bases lying between them. The CDR3 consists of 14 residues.

This rearrangement joins TRBV7-3 to TRBJ2-5; a weak D match, TRBD2 (6 bases). V dropped 2 bases and J dropped 7 bases, with 17 bases sitting between them. The CDR3 is 15 amino acids. Germline values: CDR1 SGHTA, CDR2 FQGTGA. CDR3 DNA: TGTGCCAGCAGCTTAGGGGCGACTAGTTTTGGGACCCAGTACTTC. This translates into CASSLGATSFGTQYF.

The CDR3 coding sequence is TGTGCCATCAGTGAAGGAGGGGGACAGGGGGCGAGTGGCTACACCTTC. Protein sequence: CAISEGGGQGASGYTF. The chain combines TRBV10-3 with TRBJ1-2; 12 bases line up with TRBD1. CDR3 length: 16 amino acids. The V and J ends lost 3 bases and 7 bases, in that order; junction bases with no gene match: 9. Germline loops: CDR1 ENHRY, CDR2 SYGVKD.

This rearrangement joins TRBV2 to TRBJ2-1, with TRBD2 identical over 8 bases. Per the germline V gene, CDR1 is SNHLY and CDR2 is FYNNEI. This CDR3 is built from 15 residues. The V and J ends lost 3 bases and 4 bases, in that order; junction bases with no gene match: 5. The CDR3 DNA sequence: TGTGCCAGCAGTGAGTCGGGGGGGCGGTACAATGAGCAGTTCTTC. Its translation: CASSESGGRYNEQFF.

This chain links TRBV30 with TRBJ2-7; possible D gene TRBD2, 5 bases. The CDR3 runs 15 residues. V lost 3 bases, J lost 0 bases, and 15 bases lay in between. The germline CDR1 and CDR2 sequences are GTSNPN and SVGIG (reference sequence). The CDR3 nucleotides are TGTGCCTGGAGCCCAGTAAGCGGACGCTCCTACGAGCAGTACTTC. This translates into CAWSPVSGRSYEQYF.

This clone was recorded only once. The rearrangement uses TRBV19 and TRBJ2-2, with 10 bases lining up with TRBD2. Germline lookup yields CDR1 LNHDA and CDR2 SQIVND (reference sequence). With 3 bases clipped from V and 4 bases from J, the junction kept 8 bases outside the gene matches. The CDR3 has 17 amino acids. CDR3 amino acids: CASSIISGGSGTGELFF. The CDR3 nucleotides are TGTGCCAGTAGTATTATTAGCGGGGGGTCAGGCACCGGGGAGCTGTTTTTT.

A single count supports this clone. In DNA form, the CDR3 reads TGTGCCAGTAGTCCCAGGGGGACTAGCGGGAAGGAGACCCAGTACTTC. This translates into CASSPRGTSGKETQYF. The chain employs TRBV19 and TRBJ2-5; 13 nucleotides line up with TRBD2. This CDR3 comprises 16 residues. Per germline, CDR1 LNHDA and CDR2 SQIVND (reference sequence). J was trimmed by 5 bases and V by 5 bases; bases with no gene match: 8.

This clone showed up just a few times. The chain joins TRBV9 to TRBJ2-7; tentative D call: TRBD1 (5 bases). The CDR3 loop spans 13 amino acids. The V gene lost 4 bases and the J gene lost 6 bases, with 14 bases spanning the gap. CDR1 is SGDLS and CDR2 is YYNGEE in the germline V gene. CDR3 DNA sequence: TGTGCCAGCAGCCCTCCAGGGATTCCCGAGCAGTACTTC. Protein product: CASSPPGIPEQYF.

The V and J genes are TRBV3-1 (or the pseudogene TRBV3-2) and TRBJ1-4; tentatively, D is TRBD1 (5 bases). V shed 2 bases and J shed 0 bases, with 13 bases lying between them. In germline, CDR1 is LGHDT, CDR2 YNNKEL (reference sequence). This CDR3 has 17 amino acids. CDR3 DNA sequence: TGTGCCAGCAGCCAAAAAAGGGGAACTGCAACTAATGAAAAACTGTTTTTT. Translating gives CASSQKRGTATNEKLFF.